This T cell receptor beta chain is from a study of cytomegalovirus exposure and HLA in healthy donors. Regarding the study as a whole: Equally common other TCR beta chains were less clonally expanded than HLA-associated ones, a later analysis found.

PCR was performed using 60 Vbeta and 13 Jbeta primers. In the study's own analysis: Unique TCR beta chains totaled about 78 million in a later count, with roughly 11 million of them shared. The protocol was immunoSEQ multiplex PCR, while the TCRdb copy is restricted to in-frame clones and leaves out a portion. V, J and clone size reflect that table, while D and trimming were determined from the DNA. The sample features 90,000 to 130,000 clones, with 6.8% in its top ten. With respect to this clone: The antigen remains undetermined.

CDR1 is MNHNS and CDR2 is SASEGT in the germline V gene. The V end was cut by 4 bases, the J end by 0 bases, with 7 bases between. The CDR3 loop spans 14 amino acids. The origin of this receptor is a man aged 35 to 55 in good health and CMV-seropositive. Sequencing used PBMCs. The chain joins TRBV6-1 to TRBJ1-3; D is undetermined. The CDR3 is CASSVIFSGNTIYF. The CDR3 DNA reads TGTGCCAGCAGTGTTATTTTCTCTGGAAACACCATATATTTT.